Below are 21 T cell receptor beta chains sequenced from a single sample in a study of blood T cell repertoires in COVID-19. Generated by immunoSEQ multiplex PCR, the TCRdb table keeps only in-frame clones and is missing some. The sample yields approximately 180,000 clones, about 88% seen once. The source material was PBMCs or T cells enriched from blood (not recorded which). All receptors derive from a human donor with acute COVID-19. The donor label of this sample is uncertain.

This clone has just one count. This sequence joins TRBV7-2 and TRBJ2-5; the D gene is possibly TRBD2 (7 bases). CDR3 length equals 13 residues. Germline CDR1 SGHTA, CDR2 FQGNSA. Between the trimmed V and J ends, which lost 5 bases and 9 bases, there was a span of 16 bases. CDR3 region: CASSPTKGGAQYF. The CDR3 DNA reads TGTGCCAGCAGCCCGACGAAGGGGGGGGCCCAGTACTTC.

The rearrangement joins TRBV29-1 to TRBJ1-4; D perhaps matches TRBD1 (5 bases). The CDR3 extends over 14 amino acids. V was shortened by 6 bases and J by 3 bases, with 14 bases between the two germline ends. The germline V gene encodes CDR1 SQVTM and CDR2 ANQGSEA. Written as DNA, the CDR3 is TGCAGCGTCGCGGGACCGCAGGCTAATGAAAAACTGTTTTTT. Translating gives CSVAGPQANEKLFF.

The V gene is TRBV5-1, the J gene TRBJ1-3, with 9 bases matching TRBD1. With 4 bases clipped from V and 4 bases from J, the junction kept 6 bases outside the gene matches. This CDR3 comprises 15 residues. CDR1 and CDR2 from the germline V gene are SGHRS and YFSETQ. The CDR3 DNA sequence: TGCGCCAGCAGCATCGGACAGGGGTTCGGAAACACCATATATTTT. This sequence encodes CASSIGQGFGNTIYF.

The table lists this clone with a count of one. This sequence joins TRBV5-4 and TRBJ1-6; 9 nucleotides align to TRBD1. This CDR3 contains 15 residues. The germline V gene encodes CDR1 SGHNT and CDR2 YYREEE (reference sequence). The trim removed 0 bases at V and 7 bases at J, leaving 2 bases unmatched. In nucleotides, the CDR3 is TGTGCCAGCAGCTTGGACAGGGGGCGAAATTCACCCCTCCACTTT. Translated: CASSLDRGRNSPLHF.

The chain combines TRBV7-8 with TRBJ1-2, with 8 bases identical to TRBD1. Losses at the gene ends were 6 bases for V and 2 bases for J; bases not matched to a gene: 11. The CDR3 is 16 residues long. The germline V gene has CDR1 SGHVS and CDR2 FQNEAQ. CDR3 protein: CASSSYRDRRNYGYTF. In DNA form, the CDR3 reads TGTGCCAGCAGTTCGTACCGGGACAGGCGGAACTATGGCTACACCTTC.

This chain links TRBV5-1 with TRBJ1-3; D is unclear. V shed 0 bases and J shed 1 base, with 11 bases lying between them. The length of the CDR3 is 16 residues. Germline V CDR1 and CDR2: SGHRS, YFSETQ. Here the CDR3 reads CASSLGAGRSGNTIYF. In nucleotides, the CDR3 is TGCGCCAGCAGCTTGGGGGCCGGCCGATCTGGAAACACCATATATTTT. The full variable domain, with the rest looked up from reference TRBV5-1 and TRBJ1-3, is KAGVTQTPRYLIKTRGQQVTLSCSPISGHRSVSWYQQTPGQGLQFLFEYFSETQRNKGNFPGRFSGRQFSNSRSEMNVSTLELGDSALYLCASSLGAGRSGNTIYFGEGSWLTVV.

This rearrangement joins TRBV18 to TRBJ1-4; D remains ambiguous. Trimming removed 1 base from V and 8 bases from J, with 11 bases in between. The CDR3 has 14 amino acids. Germline lookup yields CDR1 KGHSH and CDR2 LQKENI. The CDR3 DNA reads as TGTGCCAGCTCACCACAGGGAAGGAGGGAAAAACTGTTTTTT. Amino acid sequence: CASSPQGRREKLFF.

The chain is built from TRBV18 and TRBJ1-1; 8 positions match TRBD1. In germline, CDR1 is KGHSH, CDR2 LQKENI. Unmatched junction bases numbered 11, after V lost 3 bases and J lost 11 bases. The CDR3 contains 14 residues. The CDR3 reads CASSPDGQGGRAFF. For the CDR3, the DNA is TGTGCCAGCTCACCGGACGGACAGGGTGGACGTGCTTTCTTT.

This chain joins TRBV24-1 and TRBJ2-2; D is possibly TRBD1 (5 bases). The length of the CDR3 is 13 residues. Trimming stripped 5 bases from V and 7 bases from J, with 10 bases between. From germline, CDR1 is KGHDR and CDR2 SFDVKD. This CDR3 is CATSAQGSGELFF. DNA for the CDR3: TGTGCCACCAGTGCCCAGGGTAGCGGGGAGCTGTTTTTT.

The V call is TRBV10-3, the J call TRBJ1-1; no definite D call. Germline loops: CDR1 ENHRY, CDR2 SYGVKD. The V and J ends lost 3 bases and 1 base respectively, with 3 bases between them. The CDR3 length is 12 residues. DNA of the CDR3: TGTGCCATCAGTGACAGGAACACTGAAGCTTTCTTT. Translation: CAISDRNTEAFF.

This sequence joins TRBV6-6 and TRBJ1-5, with 12 bases that match TRBD1. With 5 bases clipped from V and 2 bases from J, the junction kept 7 bases outside the gene matches. Germline loops: CDR1 MNHNY, CDR2 SVGAGI (reference sequence). The CDR3 has 17 residues. The DNA for the CDR3 is TGTGCCAGCAGTCCGGGACAGGGGGCGAGTGGCAATCAGCCCCAGCATTTT. Encoded protein: CASSPGQGASGNQPQHF.

This clone has just a few counts. This chain connects TRBV12-5 to TRBJ2-7; possible D gene TRBD1, 6 bases. The V end was cut by 6 bases, the J end by 3 bases, with 12 bases between. Germline-derived CDR1 and CDR2 are LGHNT and FRNRAP. There are 13 residues in the CDR3. The CDR3 coding sequence is TGTGCTAGTGGAGCTACAGGGATCTACGAGCAGTACTTC. The encoded protein is CASGATGIYEQYF.

The gene calls are TRBV7-9 and TRBJ2-7; the D gene is possibly TRBD1 (6 bases). Germline CDR1 and CDR2: SEHNR and FQNEAQ (reference sequence). This CDR3 region has 14 residues. With 5 bases removed from V and 1 base from J, the gap between germline ends came to 12 bases. The CDR3 protein is CASSGGGLSYEQYF. Here the CDR3 DNA reads TGTGCCAGCAGCGGGGGCGGACTTTCCTACGAGCAGTACTTC.

V is TRBV5-4 and J is TRBJ2-3; D uncertain. CDR3 length: 15 amino acids. V lost 4 bases and J lost 2, with 14 bases in between. The germline V gene encodes CDR1 SGHNT and CDR2 YYREEE (reference sequence). The CDR3 nucleotides are TGTGCCAGCAGCGACCGAGCGCAGCCCACAGATACGCAGTATTTT. Its protein is CASSDRAQPTDTQYF. Looking up the rest from reference TRBV5-4 and TRBJ2-3 gives the full variable domain: ETGVTQSPTHLIKTRGQQVTLRCSSQSGHNTVSWYQQALGQGPQFIFQYYREEENGRGNFPPRFSGLQFPNYSSELNVNALELDDSALYLCASSDRAQPTDTQYFGPGTRLTVL.

This chain uses TRBV7-2 with TRBJ2-6; D remains unclear. This CDR3 spans 14 amino acids. Germline V gene lookup returns CDR1 SGHTA and CDR2 FQGNSA. Trimming stripped 7 bases from V and 0 bases from J, with 7 bases between. DNA of the CDR3: TGTGCCAGCAAAGCGAGCTCTGGGGCCAACGTCCTGACTTTC. Amino acid sequence: CASKASSGANVLTF.

This clone was seen a few times. This chain joins TRBV7-9 and TRBJ1-2, with a possible D match to TRBD1 (5 bases). The CDR3 consists of 11 residues. V dropped 8 bases and J dropped 6 bases, with 10 bases sitting between them. Germline V gives CDR1 SEHNR, CDR2 FQNEAQ (reference sequence). The chain's CDR3 is CASGHTDGYTF. CDR3 in DNA: TGTGCCAGCGGACATACGGATGGCTACACCTTC.

The chain links TRBV4-3 to TRBJ1-4; no clear D gene. V lost 4 bases and J lost 0, with 6 bases in between. Germline values: CDR1 LGHNA, CDR2 YSLEER. The CDR3 spans 14 residues. The CDR3 sequence: CASSLDTTNEKLFF. Written as DNA, the CDR3 is TGCGCCAGCAGCCTAGATACAACTAATGAAAAACTGTTTTTT.

The V and J genes are TRBV3-1 (or the pseudogene TRBV3-2) and TRBJ2-2, with D unclear. Germline V gene sequence: CDR1 LGHDT, CDR2 YNNKEL (reference sequence). The V end was cut by 4 bases, the J end by 2 bases, with 8 bases between. The CDR3 length is 14 residues. CDR3 sequence: CASSLRQNTGELFF. Here the CDR3 DNA reads TGTGCCAGCAGCCTTCGACAAAACACCGGGGAGCTGTTTTTT.

This chain joins TRBV5-1 and TRBJ1-6; D may be TRBD1 (6 bases). The CDR3 has 13 residues. The V and J ends lost 0 bases and 11 bases respectively, with 9 bases between them. The germline V gene has CDR1 SGHRS and CDR2 YFSETQ. CDR3 in amino acids: CASSLEGGPPLHF. The DNA of the CDR3 is TGCGCCAGCAGCTTGGAAGGGGGTCCACCCCTCCACTTT. The full variable domain, completed using reference TRBV5-1 and TRBJ1-6, is KAGVTQTPRYLIKTRGQQVTLSCSPISGHRSVSWYQQTPGQGLQFLFEYFSETQRNKGNFPGRFSGRQFSNSRSEMNVSTLELGDSALYLCASSLEGGPPLHFGNGTRLTVT.

The genes are TRBV19 and TRBJ2-3; D is possibly TRBD1 (6 bases). The CDR3 has 14 residues. The V gene's germline CDR1 is LNHDA and CDR2 SQIVND (reference sequence). V was clipped by 7 bases and J by 1 base, with 12 bases between them. The CDR3, as DNA: TGTGCCAGTAAACAGGGATTGGGCACAGATACGCAGTATTTT. This translates into CASKQGLGTDTQYF.

The chain links TRBV7-2 to TRBJ2-7; no firm D call. The CDR3 has 14 amino acids. CDR1 is SGHTA, CDR2 FQGNSA, per germline. With 5 bases removed from V and 2 bases from J, the gap between germline ends came to 13 bases. In DNA form, the CDR3 reads TGTGCCAGCAGCCCCGGAGTCGGCCCCTACGAGCAGTACTTC. Translating it yields CASSPGVGPYEQYF.